The T cell receptor beta chain described here comes from a study of early T cells in non-severe SARS-CoV-2 infection. In the study overall: The chains were unpaired, and the sequenced material was bulk RNA from unsorted whole blood.

Study-level points and caveats: Matching results from VDJdb favored anti-spike CD8 responses, leaving private and CD4 specificities undetected.

The trim removed 5 bases at V and 6 bases at J, leaving 8 bases unmatched. Germline V gene lookup returns CDR1 ENHRY and CDR2 SYGVKD. The CDR3 is 14 amino acids. About this clonotype itself: Antigen unknown.

The TCR library protocol attached unique molecular identifiers to the individual cDNA molecules. TCRdb fed the 5' RACE reads into MiXCR, producing one record per CDR3 protein. This table has tens of thousands of distinct CDR3 sequences, 10% to 12% appearing once. The TCR was taken from an adult who was a healthcare worker with PCR-confirmed SARS-CoV-2 infection or an uninfected control (not recorded which). The chain employs TRBV10-3 and TRBJ2-3; 7 bases are a match to TRBD2. The sample consisted of whole blood, taken at baseline. The CDR3 region is CAISLAGDGDTQYF. CDR3 DNA sequence: TGTGCCATCAGTTTAGCGGGCGACGGGGATACGCAGTATTTT.